The 5 T cell receptor beta chains presented below share a single source sample, sequenced in a study of CD8+ T cells in alopecia areata. Investigators isolated RNA and reverse transcribed it into cDNA to act as the sequencing template. Here immunoSEQ multiplex PCR was the method, and the copy in TCRdb shows in-frame clones only, minus some. Here the sample spans 150,000 or so clones, roughly 70% being singletons. The source was CD8+ T cells sorted from blood, collected at week 0. The receptors here all came from a human donor with alopecia areata.

This chain connects TRBV7-9 to TRBJ2-1, with 7 bases aligning to TRBD2. The junction had 8 bases not matched to a gene; V was cut back by 4 bases and J by 5 bases. Germline values: CDR1 SEHNR, CDR2 FQNEAQ (reference sequence). The CDR3 has 15 residues. The CDR3 DNA is TGTGCCAGCAGCTCCTGGGGGACTAAAAACAATGAGCAGTTCTTC. It translates to CASSSWGTKNNEQFF.

The chain has TRBV29-1 and TRBJ1-2; TRBD1 matches at 7 bases. The CDR3 contains 13 residues. Germline V gene lookup returns CDR1 SQVTM and CDR2 ANQGSEA. V was clipped by 3 bases and J by 10 bases; unmatched bases: 11. Here the CDR3 DNA reads TGCAGCGTTGAGGGACAGTACCCCACCGCCTACACCTTC. This translates into CSVEGQYPTAYTF.

In its sample, this clone was seen a few times. The rearrangement links TRBV4-1 to TRBJ2-7; D unresolved. V lost 0 bases and J 2 bases, leaving 11 bases between the germline ends. The CDR3 loop spans 15 amino acids. Germline V lookup: CDR1 MGHRA, CDR2 YSYEKL. The CDR3 region has the DNA TGCGCCAGCAGCCAAGATGGGCAGGCAACCTACGAGCAGTACTTC. Its protein product is CASSQDGQATYEQYF.

The chain has TRBV13 and TRBJ1-1; tentatively, D is TRBD1 (6 bases). Germline V gene sequence: CDR1 PRHDT, CDR2 FYEKMQ (reference sequence). The V end was cut by 1 base, the J end by 2 bases, with 11 bases between. This CDR3 has 15 residues. The CDR3 nucleotides read TGTGCCAGCAGCTTAGAAGCAGGGGATAACACTGAAGCTTTCTTT. Its translation is CASSLEAGDNTEAFF. Filled out from reference TRBV13 and TRBJ1-1, the complete variable domain reads AAGVIQSPRHLIKEKRETATLKCYPIPRHDTVYWYQQGPGQDPQFLISFYEKMQSDKGSIPDRFSAQQFSDYHSELNMSSLELGDSALYFCASSLEAGDNTEAFFGQGTRLTVV.

There are a few counts of this clone. The J gene is TRBJ2-7, the V gene TRBV4-1, with 9 positions matching TRBD1. The CDR3 covers 16 residues. Losses at the gene ends were 1 base for V and 2 bases for J; bases not matched to a gene: 6. Per the germline V gene, CDR1 is MGHRA and CDR2 is YSYEKL. In DNA, the CDR3 is TGCGCCAGCAGCCAAGCGGGGGACAGGGTGACCTACGAGCAGTACTTC. It is translated as CASSQAGDRVTYEQYF.